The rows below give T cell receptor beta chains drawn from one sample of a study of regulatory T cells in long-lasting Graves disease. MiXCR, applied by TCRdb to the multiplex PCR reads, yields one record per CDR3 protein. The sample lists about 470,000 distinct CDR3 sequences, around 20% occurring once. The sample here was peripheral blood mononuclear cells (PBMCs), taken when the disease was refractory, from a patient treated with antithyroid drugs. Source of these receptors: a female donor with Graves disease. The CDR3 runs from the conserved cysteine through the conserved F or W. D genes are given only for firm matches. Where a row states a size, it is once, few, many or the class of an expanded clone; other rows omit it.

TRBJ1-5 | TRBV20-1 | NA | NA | TGCAGTGCTAGAGAGGGGTATTGGCAGGGAAACAATCAGCCCCAGCATTTT | CSAREGYWQGNNQPQHF
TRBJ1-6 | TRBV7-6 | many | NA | TGTGCCAGCAGCTTAGCTAGCGATAATTCACCCCTCCACTTT | CASSLASDNSPLHF
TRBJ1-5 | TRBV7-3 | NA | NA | TGCTTGAATCGGGGAAAAGCCCAGCATTTT | CLNRGKAQHF
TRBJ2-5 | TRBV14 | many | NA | TGTGCCAGCAGCCGATGGGGCAGCCAAGAGACCCAGTACTTC | CASSRWGSQETQYF
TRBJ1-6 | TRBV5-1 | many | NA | TGCGCCAGCAGCGAGGTCCGAAATTCACCCCTCCACTTT | CASSEVRNSPLHF
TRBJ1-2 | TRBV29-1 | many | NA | TGCAGCGTACTAGTAGATGGCTACACCTTC | CSVLVDGYTF
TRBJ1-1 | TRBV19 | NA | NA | TGTGCCCTTGGGGGAATTAACACTGAAGCTTTCTTT | CALGGINTEAFF
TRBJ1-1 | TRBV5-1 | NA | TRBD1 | TGCGCCAGCAGCTTGGGCGTGGGTCGTATAGGGGGCCTGGGGAACACTGAAGCTTTCTTT | CASSLGVGRIGGLGNTEAFF
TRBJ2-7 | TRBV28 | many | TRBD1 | TGTGCCAGCAGTTTCCCGGGACAGGACTACGAGCAGTACTTC | CASSFPGQDYEQYF
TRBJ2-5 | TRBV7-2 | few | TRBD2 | TGTGCCAGCAGCTTAGTATCTACTAGCGGGGCCCAAGAGACCCAGTACTTC | CASSLVSTSGAQETQYF
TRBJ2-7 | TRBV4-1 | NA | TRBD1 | TGCGCCAGCAGCCAAGAGGACAGGGCTTCCTACGAGCAGTACTTC | CASSQEDRASYEQYF
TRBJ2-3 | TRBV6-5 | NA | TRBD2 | TGTGCCAGCAGTTACTCCGGCGGGAGGGCCACAGATACGCAGTATTTT | CASSYSGGRATDTQYF
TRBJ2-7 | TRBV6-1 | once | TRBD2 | TGTGCCAGCATCCTGACTAGCGCCTCCTACGAGCAGTACTTC | CASILTSASYEQYF
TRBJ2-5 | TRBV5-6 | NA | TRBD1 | TGTGCCAGCAGCATGCAATGGACAGGATTCCAAGAGACCCAGTACTTC | CASSMQWTGFQETQYF
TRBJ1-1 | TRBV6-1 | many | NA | TGTGCCAGCCCCCCGGGACTGGGCATGAACACTGAAGCTTTCTTT | CASPPGLGMNTEAFF
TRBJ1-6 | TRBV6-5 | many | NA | TGTGCCAGCAGTTTAACCAGGGACTATAATTCACCCCTCCACTTT | CASSLTRDYNSPLHF
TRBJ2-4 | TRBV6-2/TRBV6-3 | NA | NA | TGTGCCAGCAGTTACCCCGGTGGGCGGGTACTGGATCGGGCCAAAAACATTCAGTACTTC | CASSYPGGRVLDRAKNIQYF
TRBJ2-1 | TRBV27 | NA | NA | TGTGCCAGCAGTCCCCCGGGACTGATAGACAATGAGCAGTTCTTC | CASSPPGLIDNEQFF
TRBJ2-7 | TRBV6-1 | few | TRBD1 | TGTGCCAGCAGTGATGTTGGGACAGGGAACGAGCAGTACTTC | CASSDVGTGNEQYF
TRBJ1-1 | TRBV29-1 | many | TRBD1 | TGCAGCGTCGGGACAGGGACCACTGAAGCTTTCTTT | CSVGTGTTEAFF
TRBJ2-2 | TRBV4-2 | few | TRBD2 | TGTGCCAGCAGCGCCCCTGGACTAGCGGTCACCGGGGAGCTGTTTTTT | CASSAPGLAVTGELFF
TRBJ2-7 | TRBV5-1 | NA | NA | TGCGCCAGCAGCTTGGGGGGCCGGGGGGCGCAAACCTACGAGCAGTACTTC | CASSLGGRGAQTYEQYF
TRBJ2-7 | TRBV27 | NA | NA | TGTGCCAGCAGTTTGGGCAGGGGGGTTGAGCAGTACTTC | CASSLGRGVEQYF
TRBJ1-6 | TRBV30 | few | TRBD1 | TGTGCCTGGGAAACCGGGACAGGGCAATCACCCCTCCACTTT | CAWETGTGQSPLHF
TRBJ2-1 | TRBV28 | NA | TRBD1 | TGTGCCAGCAGTTTATGGGGACAGGGGGTCAATGAGCAGTTCTTC | CASSLWGQGVNEQFF
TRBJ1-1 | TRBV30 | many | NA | TGTGCCTGGAGTCCCGGGACCGTGAACACTGAAGCTTTCTTT | CAWSPGTVNTEAFF
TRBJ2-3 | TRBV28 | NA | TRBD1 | TGTGCCAGCAGTTTATTTGGACAGGGGACAGCAGATACGCAGTATTTT | CASSLFGQGTADTQYF
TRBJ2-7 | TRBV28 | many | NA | TGTGCCAGCAGTTCCCTTCCAAACGAGCAGTACTTC | CASSSLPNEQYF
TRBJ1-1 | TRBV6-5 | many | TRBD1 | TGTGCCAGCAGTTACCCAACCGGGACAGGGGGCGGTTTTTCCTACACTGAAGCTTTCTTT | CASSYPTGTGGGFSYTEAFF
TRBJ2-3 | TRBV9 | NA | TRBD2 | TGTGCCAGCAGCGCCCCGGAGGCGGGAGATGGACCAGATACGCAGTATTTT | CASSAPEAGDGPDTQYF
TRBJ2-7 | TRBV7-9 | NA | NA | TGTGCCAGCAGCAGGAACCTGGTCGAGCAGTACTTC | CASSRNLVEQYF
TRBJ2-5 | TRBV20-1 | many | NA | TGCAGTGCCAGGGCGTTCCTAGAGGGCCCGGAGACCCAGTACTTC | CSARAFLEGPETQYF
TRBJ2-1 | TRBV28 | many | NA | TGTGCCAGCAGTTCAGCAAACTCCTACAATGAGCAGTTCTTC | CASSSANSYNEQFF
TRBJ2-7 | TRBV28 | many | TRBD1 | TGTGCCAGCAGTTTGGAGGGACAGGGCTCCTACGAGCAGTACTTC | CASSLEGQGSYEQYF
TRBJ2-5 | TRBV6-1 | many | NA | TGTGCCAGCAGTCCATCCCTCCGGGAGACCCAGTACTTC | CASSPSLRETQYF
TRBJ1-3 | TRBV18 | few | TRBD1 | TGTGCCAGCTCCCTAGGGGGGACAGATCACTACTCTGGAAACACCATATATTTT | CASSLGGTDHYSGNTIYF
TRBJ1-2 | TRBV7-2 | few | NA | TGTGCCAGCAGCACCCCAGGAAACTATGGCTACACCTTC | CASSTPGNYGYTF